Following are 25 T cell receptor beta chains from one sample sequenced in a study of early T cells in non-severe SARS-CoV-2 infection (dated by TCRdb to the early 2020s). Library prep was done by 5' RACE. TCRdb lists the instrument as NextSeq 500. TCRdb trimmed the raw reads at Q25, called clones with MiXCR and kept productive beta chains. One record per CDR3 amino acid sequence lists the most common genes and DNA. For this sample there are about 49,000 distinct CDR3 sequences; around 6.5% appear just once. Together, the top ten hold around 2.8% of the sample. Specimen: whole blood, collected at baseline. The receptors were gathered from an adult who was a healthcare worker with PCR-confirmed SARS-CoV-2 infection or an uninfected control (not recorded which).

The table lists this clonotype with many counts. V and J are TRBV7-2 and TRBJ2-1; 9 nucleotides agree with TRBD2. From germline, CDR1 is SGHTA and CDR2 FQGNSA. This CDR3 has 17 residues. The V segment lost 3 bases and the J segment 2 bases; nucleotides outside the gene matches: 8. CDR3 DNA: TGTGCCAGCAGCTTCGGAGCGGGGGGTTTAACCTACAATGAGCAGTTCTTC. It encodes CASSFGAGGLTYNEQFF.

The genes are TRBV6-1 and TRBJ1-1, with 8 positions matching TRBD1. Germline assignment: CDR1 MNHNS and CDR2 SASEGT. This CDR3 has 13 amino acids. V dropped 8 bases and J dropped 4; count of bases not matched to a gene: 6. Written as DNA, the CDR3 is TGTGCCAGCGTGGACAGGGCGGCCACTGAAGCTTTCTTT. Translating it yields CASVDRAATEAFF.

The chain carries TRBV12-3 or TRBV12-4 and TRBJ2-3; D uncertain. This CDR3 is built from 16 residues. V dropped 4 bases and J dropped 1 base, with 15 bases sitting between them. The CDR3 is CASSSPDPPGTDTQYF. CDR3 sequence (DNA): TGTGCCAGCAGTTCCCCAGATCCTCCTGGCACAGATACGCAGTATTTT.

This clonotype was counted at least ten times. CDR3 in DNA: TGCAGTGCGCCCACCTTATTCGCAGATACGCAGTATTTT. It translates to CSAPTLFADTQYF. The chain combines TRBV20-1 with TRBJ2-3; D not resolved. CDR1 is DFQATT and CDR2 is SNEGSKA in the germline V gene (reference sequence). The length of the CDR3 is 13 residues. With 6 bases removed from V and 4 bases from J, the gap between germline ends came to 14 bases.

This clonotype appeared many times. The chain links TRBV13 to TRBJ1-2, with 9 bases aligning to TRBD1. The V gene's germline CDR1 is PRHDT and CDR2 FYEKMQ (reference sequence). The CDR3 spans 13 residues. Losses at the gene ends were 5 bases for V and 6 bases for J; bases not matched to a gene: 4. CDR3 bases: TGTGCCAGCAGCCTGGGGACAGGGAATGGCTACACCTTC. Translated: CASSLGTGNGYTF.

This clonotype appeared a few times. This chain links TRBV5-5 with TRBJ2-5; a weak D match, TRBD2 (5 bases). The germline V and J ends were trimmed by 0 bases and 1 base, with 13 bases remaining between them. This CDR3 is 16 amino acids long. CDR1 is SGHKS and CDR2 is YYEKEE in the germline V gene (reference sequence). The CDR3: CASSLGRTGFQETQYF. The CDR3 bases are TGTGCCAGCAGCTTGGGGCGGACTGGGTTCCAAGAGACCCAGTACTTC.

This clonotype was seen many times. The chain carries TRBV19 and TRBJ1-5; D unclear. CDR3 length: 14 residues. V was clipped by 5 bases and J by 5 bases, with 13 bases between them. Germline values: CDR1 LNHDA, CDR2 SQIVND (reference sequence). The CDR3 nucleotides read TGTGCCAGTAGTCCTAACCACTCTGATCAGCCCCAGCATTTT. Translating it yields CASSPNHSDQPQHF.

By its share, this clonotype is medium-sized. The chain is built from TRBV6-6 and TRBJ1-2; D ambiguous. Between the trimmed V and J ends, which lost 5 bases and 4 bases, there was a span of 14 bases. Germline V gene lookup returns CDR1 MNHNY and CDR2 SVGAGI (reference sequence). The CDR3 sequence is 14 residues long. The CDR3 bases are TGTGCCAGCAGTGAACCGGACGAAGCCTATGGCTACACCTTC. Encoded protein: CASSEPDEAYGYTF.

Many counts were recorded for this clonotype. The genes are TRBV7-6 and TRBJ1-6, with TRBD1 as a possible D gene (6 bases). Germline V lookup: CDR1 SGHVS, CDR2 FNYEAQ. The CDR3 has 19 residues. Deletions cut 4 bases from V and 1 base from J, with 20 bases between. Here the CDR3 DNA reads TGTGCCAGCAGCTCAAGACCTTCCTCGGGGGCGTCCTATAATTCACCCCTCCACTTT. Translation: CASSSRPSSGASYNSPLHF.

This clonotype was seen at least ten times. This chain joins TRBV2 and TRBJ2-7; D gene uncertain. The V gene's germline CDR1 is SNHLY and CDR2 FYNNEI. The CDR3 runs to 13 residues. Trimming cost V 4 bases and J 7 bases, with 14 bases left between them. The CDR3 bases are TGTGCCAGCAGTGCGGATCGAGTGGGGGAGCAGTACTTC. Residues: CASSADRVGEQYF.

This clonotype was found many times. The chain employs TRBV20-1 and TRBJ2-3; D is perhaps TRBD1 (5 bases). The CDR3 contains 14 residues. In germline, CDR1 is DFQATT, CDR2 SNEGSKA (reference sequence). V shed 6 bases and J shed 0 bases, with 13 bases lying between them. The chain's CDR3 is CSAPGPISTDTQYF. The CDR3 DNA reads as TGCAGTGCCCCAGGGCCAATTAGCACAGATACGCAGTATTTT.

At least ten counts were recorded for this clonotype. This chain uses TRBV12-3 or TRBV12-4 with TRBJ1-2; weak D call: TRBD1 (6 bases). The CDR3 has 14 residues. V dropped 7 bases and J dropped 4 bases, with 16 bases sitting between them. The CDR3 nucleotides read TGTGCCAGCACCCATTCAGGGGTTGGCTATGGCTACACCTTC. Amino acids: CASTHSGVGYGYTF.

This clonotype was counted only a few times. This chain links TRBV20-1 with TRBJ1-3; D call uncertain. This CDR3 has 15 residues. Germline loops: CDR1 DFQATT, CDR2 SNEGSKA (reference sequence). V lost 5 bases and J 0 bases, leaving 14 bases between the germline ends. The CDR3 loop reads CSARRGSLSGNTIYF. The CDR3 DNA is TGCAGTGCTCGAAGAGGGAGTCTCTCTGGAAACACCATATATTTT.

To note about this clonotype: The junction does not match germline at one end; this may be a read error. This chain links TRBV6-6 with TRBJ2-2; a weak D match, TRBD2 (6 bases). The CDR3 sequence is 11 residues long. In germline, CDR1 is MNHNY, CDR2 SVGAGI (reference sequence). CDR3 residues: CATANTGGLFF. For the CDR3, the DNA is TGTGCCACCGCGAACACCGGGGGGCTGTTTTTT.

This clonotype was seen more than once but under ten times. The CDR3 is CASRGYGYTF. As DNA, the CDR3 is TGTGCCAGTCGGGGCTATGGCTACACCTTC. The V and J genes are TRBV28 and TRBJ1-2; unclear D gene. This CDR3 has 10 amino acids. Germline loops: CDR1 MDHEN, CDR2 SYDVKM. V was trimmed by 9 bases and J by 4 bases, leaving 6 bases between them.

The CDR3 region has the DNA TGTGCCAGCAGATCGCCCGGGACAGACTATGGGTACGAGCAGTACTTC. It specifies CASRSPGTDYGYEQYF. The chain is built from TRBV6-5 and TRBJ2-7, with TRBD1 matching 7 bases. Germline values: CDR1 MNHEY, CDR2 SVGAGI. This CDR3 contains 16 residues. Trimming cost V 6 bases and J 4 bases; bases outside gene matches: 15.

Remarks on this clonotype: A read error may be the cause here, since a much bigger clone is one base away. V and J are TRBV11-2 and TRBJ2-2, with TRBD2 as a possible D gene (5 bases). The germline V gene has CDR1 SGHAT and CDR2 FQNNGV. The CDR3 is made up of 15 amino acids. The CDR3 DNA follows: TGTGCCAGCAGCTTAGAGTCGGTGAACACCGGGGAGCTGATTTTT. This sequence encodes CASSLESVNTGELIF.

This clonotype has a count of ten or more. The rearrangement links TRBV5-6 to TRBJ1-6; D call uncertain. Trimming left V 0 bases short and J 8 bases short, with 9 bases between. Germline-derived CDR1 and CDR2 are SGHDT and YYEEEE. The CDR3 sequence is 14 residues long. CDR3 DNA sequence: TGTGCCAGCAGCTTGGAACGGAGTGATTCACCCCTCCACTTT. Translation gives CASSLERSDSPLHF.

There are many counts of this clonotype. The V gene is TRBV10-3, the J gene TRBJ1-2, with 8 bases that match TRBD1. From germline, CDR1 is ENHRY and CDR2 SYGVKD. J gave up 2 bases and V 10 bases, and 21 bases lay outside the gene matches. The CDR3 extends over 18 amino acids. The DNA for the CDR3 is TGTGCCACCACCCTCTCTCGGACAGGGAGGATTCCAAACTATGGCTACACCTTC. This sequence encodes CATTLSRTGRIPNYGYTF.

This clonotype was found many times. This chain links TRBV7-8 with TRBJ2-1, with D perhaps TRBD1 or TRBD2 (6 bases each). V was pared by 1 base and J by 9 bases, with 16 bases between. Germline V CDR1 and CDR2: SGHVS, FQNEAQ. The CDR3 runs to 15 residues. CDR3 nucleotide sequence: TGTGCCAGCAGCTTAGTGGGGGGCCTACGGAGTGAGCAGTTCTTC. It is translated as CASSLVGGLRSEQFF.

This clonotype was recorded many times. CDR3 nucleotides: TGCAGTGCCCCACAGGGGGCCTACGCGGTTGAGGGCTACACCTTC. Its translation: CSAPQGAYAVEGYTF. This sequence joins TRBV20-1 and TRBJ1-2; 9 bases line up with TRBD1. CDR3 length: 15 amino acids. Germline values: CDR1 DFQATT, CDR2 SNEGSKA (reference sequence). Trimming removed 6 bases from V and 8 bases from J; junction bases left unmatched: 16.

This clonotype was recorded a few times. The chain uses TRBV6-2 or TRBV6-3 and TRBJ1-5; 8 nucleotides align to TRBD1. V was clipped by 6 bases and J by 11 bases; unmatched bases: 27. Germline CDR1 is MNHEY and CDR2 is SVGEGT. The CDR3 length is 19 residues. Written as DNA, the CDR3 is TGTGCCAGCAGCCTATATCGTAGGGTGCGGACAGGGCCGTTTGAAGCCCAGCATTTT. Residues: CASSLYRRVRTGPFEAQHF.

This clonotype was counted ten times or more. The junction departs from the called germline gene at one end, perhaps through a read error. The chain employs TRBV7-7 and TRBJ2-1; TRBD2 aligns across 9 bases. The CDR3 has 15 amino acids. Germline CDR1 SSHAT, CDR2 FNYEAQ (reference sequence). CDR3 bases: TGTGCTAGCAGCCCCGGGACTAGCAGTTGGAATGAGCAGTTCTTC. Protein product: CASSPGTSSWNEQFF.

In its sample, this clonotype was seen many times. J is TRBJ2-7 and V is TRBV18, with 8 bases that match TRBD1. This CDR3 has 15 residues. Losses at the gene ends were 3 bases for V and 3 bases for J; bases not matched to a gene: 7. Germline CDR1 and CDR2: KGHSH and LQKENI. The CDR3 sequence is CASSPVTGTGYEQYF. CDR3 DNA sequence: TGTGCCAGCTCACCCGTCACCGGGACAGGCTACGAGCAGTACTTC.

This clonotype was seen at least ten times. J is TRBJ1-2 and V is TRBV20-1; no clear D gene. The V gene lost 1 base and the J gene lost 4 bases, with 10 bases spanning the gap. CDR3 length: 13 amino acids. Germline CDR1 reads DFQATT; CDR2 reads SNEGSKA (reference sequence). In nucleotides, the CDR3 is TGCAGTGCTAGAGCTCTGGGAGGCTATGGCTACACCTTC. Translating gives CSARALGGYGYTF.